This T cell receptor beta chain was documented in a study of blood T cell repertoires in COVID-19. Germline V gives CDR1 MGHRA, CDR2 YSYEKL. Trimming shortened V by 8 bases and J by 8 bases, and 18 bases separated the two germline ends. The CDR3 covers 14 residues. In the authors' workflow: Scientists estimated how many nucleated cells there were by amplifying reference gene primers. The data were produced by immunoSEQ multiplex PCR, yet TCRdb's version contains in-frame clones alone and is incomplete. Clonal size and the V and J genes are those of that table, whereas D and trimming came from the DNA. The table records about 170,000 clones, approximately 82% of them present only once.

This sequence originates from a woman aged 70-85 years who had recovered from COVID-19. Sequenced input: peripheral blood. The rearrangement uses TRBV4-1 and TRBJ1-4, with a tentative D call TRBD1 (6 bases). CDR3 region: CASRRAGAVEKLFF. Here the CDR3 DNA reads TGCGCCAGCCGTCGGGCGGGGGCGGTCGAAAAACTGTTTTTT.